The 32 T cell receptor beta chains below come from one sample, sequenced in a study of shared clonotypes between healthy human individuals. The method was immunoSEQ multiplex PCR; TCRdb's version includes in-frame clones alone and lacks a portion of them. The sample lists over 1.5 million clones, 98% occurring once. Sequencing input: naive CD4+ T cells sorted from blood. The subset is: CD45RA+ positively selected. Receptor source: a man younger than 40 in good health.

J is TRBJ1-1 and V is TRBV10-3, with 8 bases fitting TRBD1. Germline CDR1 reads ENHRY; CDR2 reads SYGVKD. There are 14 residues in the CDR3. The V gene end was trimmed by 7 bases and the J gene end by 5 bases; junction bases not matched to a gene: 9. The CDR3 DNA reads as TGTGCCATCAAATTGGGACAGGATGGGACTGAAGCTTTCTTT. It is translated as CAIKLGQDGTEAFF.

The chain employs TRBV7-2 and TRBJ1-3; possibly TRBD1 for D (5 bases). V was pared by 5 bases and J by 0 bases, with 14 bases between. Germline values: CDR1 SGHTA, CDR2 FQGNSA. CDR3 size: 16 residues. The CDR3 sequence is CASSQRQSLSGNTIYF. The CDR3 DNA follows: TGTGCCAGCAGCCAGAGACAGAGCCTCTCTGGAAACACCATATATTTT.

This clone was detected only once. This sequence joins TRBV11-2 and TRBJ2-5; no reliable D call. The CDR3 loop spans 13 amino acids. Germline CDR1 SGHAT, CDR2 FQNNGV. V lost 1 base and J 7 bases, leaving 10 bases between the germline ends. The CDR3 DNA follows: TGTGCCAGCAGCTTAGTTCCTTCCGGGACCCAGTACTTC. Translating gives CASSLVPSGTQYF.

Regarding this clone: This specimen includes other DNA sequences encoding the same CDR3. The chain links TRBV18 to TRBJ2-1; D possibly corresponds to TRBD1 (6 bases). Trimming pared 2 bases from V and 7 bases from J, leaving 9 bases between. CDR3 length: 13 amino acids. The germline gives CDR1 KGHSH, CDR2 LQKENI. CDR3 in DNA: TGTGCCAGCTCACCATTGGGGGCTAATGAGCAGTTCTTC. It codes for CASSPLGANEQFF.

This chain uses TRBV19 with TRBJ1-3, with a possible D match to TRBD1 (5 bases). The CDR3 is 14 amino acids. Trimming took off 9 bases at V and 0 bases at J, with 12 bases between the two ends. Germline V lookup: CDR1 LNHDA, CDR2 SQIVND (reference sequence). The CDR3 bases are TGTGCCAGCATTGACAGATCCTCTGGAAACACCATATATTTT. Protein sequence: CASIDRSSGNTIYF.

DNA of the CDR3: TGTGCCAGCAGAGCTCCGGGACTAGCGGCCTCCTACAATGAGCAGTTCTTC. Translation: CASRAPGLAASYNEQFF. The chain uses TRBV9 and TRBJ2-1, with 11 bases matching TRBD2. Looked up from germline, CDR1 is SGDLS and CDR2 is YYNGEE. V lost 5 bases to trimming and J lost 0 bases; unmatched junction nucleotides: 7. This CDR3 has 17 amino acids.

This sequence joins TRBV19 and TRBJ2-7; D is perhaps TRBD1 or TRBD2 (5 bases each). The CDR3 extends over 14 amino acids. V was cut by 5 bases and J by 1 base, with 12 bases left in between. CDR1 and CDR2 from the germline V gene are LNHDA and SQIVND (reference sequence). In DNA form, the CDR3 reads TGTGCCAGTAGTGAGTGGGGACCGTCCTACGAGCAGTACTTC. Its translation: CASSEWGPSYEQYF.

Here the CDR3 DNA reads TGTGCCAGCAGCTTAGCGCGCGGTACTTCCTACGAGCAGTACTTC. Translation gives CASSLARGTSYEQYF. The rearrangement links TRBV7-6 to TRBJ2-7, with D hard to call. There are 15 residues in the CDR3. Between the trimmed V and J ends, which lost 0 bases and 1 base, there was a span of 10 bases. Per the germline V gene, CDR1 is SGHVS and CDR2 is FNYEAQ.

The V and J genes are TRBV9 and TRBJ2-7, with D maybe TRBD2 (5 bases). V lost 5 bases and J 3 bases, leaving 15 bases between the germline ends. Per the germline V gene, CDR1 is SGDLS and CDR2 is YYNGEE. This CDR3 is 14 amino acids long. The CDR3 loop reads CASSAEAGRYEQYF. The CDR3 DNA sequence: TGTGCCAGCAGTGCGGAGGCGGGTCGCTACGAGCAGTACTTC.

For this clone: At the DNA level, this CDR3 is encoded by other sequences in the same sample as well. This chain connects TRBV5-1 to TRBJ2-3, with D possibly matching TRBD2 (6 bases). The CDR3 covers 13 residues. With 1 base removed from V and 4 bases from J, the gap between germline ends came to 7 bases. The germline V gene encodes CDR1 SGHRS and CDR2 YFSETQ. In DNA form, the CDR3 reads TGCGCCAGCAGCTTGCCGGGAGCAGATACGCAGTATTTT. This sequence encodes CASSLPGADTQYF.

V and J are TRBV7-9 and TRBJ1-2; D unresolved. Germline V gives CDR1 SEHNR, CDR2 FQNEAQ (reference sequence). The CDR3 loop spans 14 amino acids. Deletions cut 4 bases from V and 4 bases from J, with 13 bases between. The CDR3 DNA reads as TGTGCCAGCAGCTCGGCGGGCGGAGGCTATGGCTACACCTTC. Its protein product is CASSSAGGGYGYTF.

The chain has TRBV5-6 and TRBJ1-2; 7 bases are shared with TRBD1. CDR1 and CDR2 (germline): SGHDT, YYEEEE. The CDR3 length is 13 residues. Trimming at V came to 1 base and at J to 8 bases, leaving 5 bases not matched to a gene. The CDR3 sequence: CASSLPAGGGYTF. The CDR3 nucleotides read TGTGCCAGCAGCTTGCCTGCAGGGGGAGGCTACACCTTC.

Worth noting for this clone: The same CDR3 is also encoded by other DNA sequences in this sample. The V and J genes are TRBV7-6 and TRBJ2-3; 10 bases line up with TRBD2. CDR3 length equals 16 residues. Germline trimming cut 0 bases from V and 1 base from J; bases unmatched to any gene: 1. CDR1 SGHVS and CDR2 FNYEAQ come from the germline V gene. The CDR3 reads CASSLAGTSGTDTQYF. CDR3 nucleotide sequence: TGTGCCAGCAGCTTAGCCGGGACTAGCGGCACAGATACGCAGTATTTT.

Written as DNA, the CDR3 is TGTGCCAGCAGCCTACTAGCGGGAGGGCCTCAGGGTGAGCAGTTCTTC. Its translation: CASSLLAGGPQGEQFF. The rearrangement uses TRBV5-4 and TRBJ2-1, with 13 bases that match TRBD2. V lost 4 bases to trimming and J lost 9 bases; unmatched junction nucleotides: 10. The CDR3 is 16 residues long. CDR1 is SGHNT and CDR2 is YYREEE in the germline V gene (reference sequence).

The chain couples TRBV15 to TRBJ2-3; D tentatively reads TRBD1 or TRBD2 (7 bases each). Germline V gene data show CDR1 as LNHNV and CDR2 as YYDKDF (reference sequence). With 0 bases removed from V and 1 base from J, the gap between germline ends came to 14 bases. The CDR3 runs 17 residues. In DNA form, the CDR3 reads TGTGCCACCAGCAGAGATCAGGGGGGGCTAGGCACAGATACGCAGTATTTT. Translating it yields CATSRDQGGLGTDTQYF.

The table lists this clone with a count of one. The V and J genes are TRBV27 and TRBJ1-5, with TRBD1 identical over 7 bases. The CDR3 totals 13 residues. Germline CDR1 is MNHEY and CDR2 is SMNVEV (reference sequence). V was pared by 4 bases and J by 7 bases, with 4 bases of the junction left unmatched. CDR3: CASSSTGWQPQHF. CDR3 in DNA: TGTGCCAGCAGTTCGACAGGGTGGCAGCCCCAGCATTTT.

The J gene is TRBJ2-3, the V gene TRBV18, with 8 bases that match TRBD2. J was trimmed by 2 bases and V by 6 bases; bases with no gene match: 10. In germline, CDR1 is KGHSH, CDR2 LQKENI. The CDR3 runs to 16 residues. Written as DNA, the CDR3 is TGTGCCAGCTCGCCGTCTACTAGCGGAGCCACAGATACGCAGTATTTT. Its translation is CASSPSTSGATDTQYF.

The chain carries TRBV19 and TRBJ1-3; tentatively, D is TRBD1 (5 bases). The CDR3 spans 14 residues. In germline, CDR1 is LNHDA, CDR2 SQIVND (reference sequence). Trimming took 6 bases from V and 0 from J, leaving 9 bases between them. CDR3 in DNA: TGTGCCAGTAGGGGGGGGAACTCTGGAAACACCATATATTTT. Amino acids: CASRGGNSGNTIYF.

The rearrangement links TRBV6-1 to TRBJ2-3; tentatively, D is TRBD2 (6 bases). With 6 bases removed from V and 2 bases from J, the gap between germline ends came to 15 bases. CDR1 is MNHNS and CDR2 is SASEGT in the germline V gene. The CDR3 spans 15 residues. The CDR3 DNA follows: TGTGCCAGCAGCACAGGAGGAGGGACCACAGATACGCAGTATTTT. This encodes CASSTGGGTTDTQYF.

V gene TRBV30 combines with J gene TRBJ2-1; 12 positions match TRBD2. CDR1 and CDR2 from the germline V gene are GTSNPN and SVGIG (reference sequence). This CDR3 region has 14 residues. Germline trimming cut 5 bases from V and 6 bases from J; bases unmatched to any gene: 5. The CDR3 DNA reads TGTGCCTGGCCCGGACTAGCGGGATCCAATGAGCAGTTCTTC. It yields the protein CAWPGLAGSNEQFF.

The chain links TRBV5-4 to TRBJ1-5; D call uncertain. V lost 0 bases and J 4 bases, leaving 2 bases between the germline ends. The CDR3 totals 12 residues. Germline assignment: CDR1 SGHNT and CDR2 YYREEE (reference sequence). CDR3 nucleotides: TGTGCCAGCAGCTTGGAAAATCAGCCCCAGCATTTT. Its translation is CASSLENQPQHF.

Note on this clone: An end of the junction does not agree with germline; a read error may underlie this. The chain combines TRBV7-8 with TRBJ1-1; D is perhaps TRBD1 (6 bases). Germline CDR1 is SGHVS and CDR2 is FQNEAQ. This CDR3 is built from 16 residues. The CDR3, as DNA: TGTGCCAGCAGCTTAGAGGTCCGGCAGGGGAACGCTGAAGCTTTCTTT. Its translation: CASSLEVRQGNAEAFF.

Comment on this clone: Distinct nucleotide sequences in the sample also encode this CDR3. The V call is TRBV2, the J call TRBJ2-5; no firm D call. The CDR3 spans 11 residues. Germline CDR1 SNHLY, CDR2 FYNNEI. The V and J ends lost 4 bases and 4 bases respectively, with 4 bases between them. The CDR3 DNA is TGTGCCAGCAGTGTATTAGAGACCCAGTACTTC. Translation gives CASSVLETQYF.

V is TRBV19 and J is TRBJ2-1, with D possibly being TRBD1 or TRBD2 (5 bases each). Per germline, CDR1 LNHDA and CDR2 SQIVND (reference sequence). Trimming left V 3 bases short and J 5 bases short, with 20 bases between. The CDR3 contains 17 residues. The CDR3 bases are TGTGCCAGTAGTATTTTCGGGGTCCAAGGGGTTGACAATGAGCAGTTCTTC. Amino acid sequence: CASSIFGVQGVDNEQFF.

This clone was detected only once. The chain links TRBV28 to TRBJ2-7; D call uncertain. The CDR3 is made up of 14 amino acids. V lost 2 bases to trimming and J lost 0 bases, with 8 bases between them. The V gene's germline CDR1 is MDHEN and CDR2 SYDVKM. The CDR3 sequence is CASSLAAFSYEQYF. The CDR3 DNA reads TGTGCCAGCAGTTTAGCGGCTTTCTCCTACGAGCAGTACTTC. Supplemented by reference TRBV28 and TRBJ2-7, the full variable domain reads DVKVTQSSRYLVKRTGEKVFLECVQDMDHENMFWYRQDPGLGLRLIYFSYDVKMKEKGDIPEGYSVSREKKERFSLILESASTNQTSMYLCASSLAAFSYEQYFGPGTRLTVT.

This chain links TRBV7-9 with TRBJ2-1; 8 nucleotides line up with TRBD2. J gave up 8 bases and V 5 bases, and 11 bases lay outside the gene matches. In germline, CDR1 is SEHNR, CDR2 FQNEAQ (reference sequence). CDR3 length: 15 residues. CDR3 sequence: CASSPWGSGSDEQFF. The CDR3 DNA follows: TGTGCCAGCAGCCCTTGGGGCAGCGGGAGTGATGAGCAGTTCTTC.

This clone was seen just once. The CDR3 nucleotides read TGTGCCAGCAGCGTCCGGGACAGGGCCCTTCAAGAGACCCAGTACTTC. It is translated as CASSVRDRALQETQYF. The J gene is TRBJ2-5, the V gene TRBV9; 9 bases are a match to TRBD1. In germline, CDR1 is SGDLS, CDR2 YYNGEE. There are 16 residues in the CDR3. The V and J ends lost 2 bases and 2 bases, in that order; junction bases with no gene match: 7.

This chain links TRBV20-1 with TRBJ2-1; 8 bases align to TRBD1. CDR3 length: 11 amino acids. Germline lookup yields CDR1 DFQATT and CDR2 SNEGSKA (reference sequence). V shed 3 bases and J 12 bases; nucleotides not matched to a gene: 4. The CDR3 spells CSASRGPGQFF. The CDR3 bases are TGCAGTGCTAGCAGGGGGCCCGGGCAGTTCTTC.

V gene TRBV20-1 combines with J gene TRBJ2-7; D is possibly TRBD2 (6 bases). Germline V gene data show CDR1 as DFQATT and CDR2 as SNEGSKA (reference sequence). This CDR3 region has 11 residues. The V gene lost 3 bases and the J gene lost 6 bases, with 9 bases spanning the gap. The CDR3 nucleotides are TGCAGTGCTAGGCGCGGGACCGAGCAGTACTTC. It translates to CSARRGTEQYF.

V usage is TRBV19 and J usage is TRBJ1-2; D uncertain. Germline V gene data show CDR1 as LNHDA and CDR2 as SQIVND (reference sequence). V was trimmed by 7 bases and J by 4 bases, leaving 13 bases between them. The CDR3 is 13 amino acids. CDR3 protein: CASTYAGTYGYTF. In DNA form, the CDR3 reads TGTGCCAGTACCTATGCAGGTACCTATGGCTACACCTTC.

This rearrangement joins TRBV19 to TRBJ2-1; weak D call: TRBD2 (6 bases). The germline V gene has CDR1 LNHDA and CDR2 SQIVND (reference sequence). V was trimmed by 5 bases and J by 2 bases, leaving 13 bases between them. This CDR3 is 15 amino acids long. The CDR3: CASSARGTTYNEQFF. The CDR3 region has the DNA TGTGCCAGTAGTGCCCGCGGGACCACCTACAATGAGCAGTTCTTC. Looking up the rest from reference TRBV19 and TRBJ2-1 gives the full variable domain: DGGITQSPKYLFRKEGQNVTLSCEQNLNHDAMYWYRQDPGQGLRLIYYSQIVNDFQKGDIAEGYSVSREKKESFPLTVTSAQKNPTAFYLCASSARGTTYNEQFFGPGTRLTVL.

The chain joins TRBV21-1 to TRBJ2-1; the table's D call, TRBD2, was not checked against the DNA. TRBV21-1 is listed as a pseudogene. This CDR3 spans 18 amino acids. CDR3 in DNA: TGTGCCAGCAGCAAAGGGGGGACTAGCGGGAGGGTGTCGGGTGAGCAGTTCTTC. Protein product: CASSKGGTSGRVSGEQFF.